Here is one TCR beta chain with its context. What it binds is unknown. The junction and the germline gene differ at one end; a read error may be behind it. TCRdb reprocessed the reads via MiXCR and lists one record per CDR3 protein. The profile shows about 830,000 distinct CDR3 sequences, approximately 30% of them singletons. The sample comes from a study of T cell repertoires in cytomegalovirus infection. Study context: The authors relied on CMV epitopes, both recently identified HLA-C-restricted and well-studied HLA-B-restricted. From public TCR beta signatures came an indication of both CMV infection and matching HLA type. Study results and limitations: The study found HLA-C-restricted CMV-specific TCR beta clonotypes dominating the ex vivo response. Summed frequency of public TCR beta families distinguished CMV carriers with the relevant HLA.

This CDR3 region has 16 residues. Germline loops: CDR1 SSHAT, CDR2 FNYEAQ (reference sequence). V is TRBV7-7 and J is TRBJ2-1; D is uncertain. This TCR derives from a human donor in good health (CMV status not recorded). Some clones in this sample may be carry-over from other donors' samples. Source: cultured CD8+ T cells from PBMCs, taken from culture after CMV antigen stimulation. In nucleotides, the CDR3 is TGTGCTAGCAGCTTGTTCCCAGCCTTCTCCTACAATGAGCAGTTCTTC. Translated: CASSLFPAFSYNEQFF.